These T cell receptor beta chains were read from a single sample in a study of T cells after yellow fever vaccination. TCRdb re-called the 5' RACE reads with MiXCR, one entry per CDR3 protein. The sample yields under 150,000 distinct CDR3 sequences, 6.5% to 8.5% seen once. The material sequenced was CD4+ T cells sorted from PBMCs, taken 5 days after the yellow fever booster vaccination. The source is a man aged 25 to 45 who received the YFV17D yellow fever vaccine. Both conserved end residues are part of each CDR3. Each record gives: D gene, V gene, clone size, J gene, CDR3 protein, CDR3 DNA. A D gene is named only where the DNA matches it firmly. Not all rows give a size; the values are once, few, many and, for expanded clones, a class.

TRBD2	TRBV20-1	many	TRBJ2-3	CSAKSGRAADTQYF	TGCAGTGCTAAAAGCGGGAGGGCCGCAGATACGCAGTATTTT
TRBD1	TRBV3-1	.	TRBJ1-5	CASSQTGTGNQPQHF	TGTGCCAGCAGCCAAACCGGGACAGGTAATCAGCCCCAGCATTTT
TRBD2	TRBV5-4	few	TRBJ2-1	CASSRGLAGWSDEQFF	TGTGCCAGCAGCCGGGGACTAGCGGGATGGTCGGATGAGCAGTTCTTC
.	TRBV12-3/TRBV12-4	.	TRBJ1-2	CASKLPFETSYGYTF	TGTGCCAGCAAACTACCTTTCGAGACCAGCTATGGCTACACCTTC
.	TRBV30	few	TRBJ2-1	CAWSITSYNEQFF	TGTGCCTGGAGTATAACAAGTTACAATGAGCAGTTCTTC
.	TRBV11-1	few	TRBJ2-3	CASSLSQAHSDLSDTQYF	TGTGCCAGCAGCTTATCCCAGGCCCATTCTGATTTATCAGATACGCAGTATTTT
.	TRBV6-2/TRBV6-3	many	TRBJ2-3	CAIQQGTTDTQYF	TGTGCCATCCAACAGGGAACCACAGATACGCAGTATTTT
TRBD1	TRBV12-3/TRBV12-4	many	TRBJ2-1	CASSQDRAFYNEQFF	TGTGCCAGCAGTCAGGACAGGGCTTTTTACAATGAGCAGTTCTTC
TRBD1	TRBV3-1	few	TRBJ1-6	CASTSGQGFNSPLHF	TGTGCCAGCACCTCGGGACAGGGCTTCAATTCACCCCTCCACTTT
.	TRBV7-9	many	TRBJ1-6	CASSLANVGVSPLHF	TGTGCCAGCAGCTTAGCGAATGTGGGGGTTTCACCCCTCCACTTT
.	TRBV24-1	many	TRBJ1-1	CATSDSRDGNTEAFF	TGTGCCACCAGTGATTCCCGGGACGGGAACACTGAAGCTTTCTTT
.	TRBV2	many	TRBJ2-7	CASSLTLSYEQYF	TGTGCCAGCAGTTTAACACTCTCCTACGAGCAGTACTTC
.	TRBV30	few	TRBJ2-6	CAWSTGTVQDGANVLTF	TGTGCCTGGAGTACGGGGACTGTTCAAGATGGGGCCAACGTCCTGACTTTC
.	TRBV18	.	TRBJ2-3	CASSPVPGPTNTQYF	TGTGCCAGCTCACCAGTACCTGGACCGACAAATACGCAGTATTTT
TRBD1	TRBV6-5	many	TRBJ2-5	CASSPRVPGQGVVQTQYF	TGTGCCAGCAGTCCCCGAGTCCCGGGACAGGGGGTTGTGCAGACCCAGTACTTC
.	TRBV5-1	many	TRBJ2-5	CASSLSGKETQYF	TGTGCCAGCAGCTTAAGCGGAAAAGAGACCCAGTACTTC
TRBD2	TRBV19	many	TRBJ2-2	CASSIITGGPPGELFF	TGTGCCAGTAGTATTATAACGGGAGGGCCTCCCGGGGAGCTGTTTTTT
TRBD2	TRBV20-1	many	TRBJ2-7	CSARATSGSGSYEQYF	TGCAGTGCTAGAGCCACTAGCGGGAGTGGATCCTACGAGCAGTACTTC
TRBD1	TRBV15	many	TRBJ1-5	CATRPGTANQPQHF	TGTGCCACTAGACCCGGGACAGCTAATCAGCCCCAGCATTTT
.	TRBV10-3	many	TRBJ2-7	CAISDSSRLAEQYF	TGTGCCATCAGTGATTCCTCGAGGCTCGCAGAGCAGTACTTC
TRBD1	TRBV23-1	many	TRBJ2-1	CASSQFRQGARNEQFF	TGCGCCAGCAGTCAATTTCGCCAGGGGGCGCGCAATGAGCAGTTCTTC
TRBD2	TRBV20-1	few	TRBJ2-1	CSARILAGDYNEQFF	TGCAGTGCTAGAATACTAGCGGGAGATTACAATGAGCAGTTCTTC
.	TRBV7-2	few	TRBJ2-4	CASSLVVDQNIQYF	TGTGCCAGCAGCTTAGTAGTAGATCAAAACATTCAGTACTTC
TRBD1	TRBV6-2/TRBV6-3	many	TRBJ2-7	CASRRTGIGYEQYF	TGTGCCAGCAGACGGACAGGGATTGGCTACGAGCAGTACTTC
TRBD2	TRBV20-1	many	TRBJ2-1	CSALPGLAATSSYNEQFF	TGCAGTGCCCTCCCGGGACTAGCGGCAACAAGCTCCTACAATGAGCAGTTCTTC
TRBD2	TRBV20-1	few	TRBJ2-1	CSARRTSGDYNEQFF	TGCAGTGCTAGAAGGACTAGCGGTGACTACAATGAGCAGTTCTTC
TRBD2	TRBV18	few	TRBJ2-3	CASSPTSLRDTQYF	TGTGCCAGCTCACCGACTAGCCTTAGGGATACGCAGTATTTT
.	TRBV6-5	many	TRBJ2-5	CASRTEETQYF	TGTGCCAGCAGAACCGAAGAGACCCAGTACTTC
TRBD1	TRBV5-6	many	TRBJ2-3	CASSFFGQDLLRADTQYF	TGTGCCAGCAGCTTTTTTGGACAGGACCTACTACGCGCAGATACGCAGTATTTT
.	TRBV5-6	many	TRBJ2-7	CASSWTQGRKDF	TGTGCCAGCAGCTGGACGCAGGGGCGGAAGGACTTC
TRBD1	TRBV11-2	many	TRBJ1-2	CASSPDRVAGYTF	TGTGCCAGCAGCCCGGACAGGGTAGCTGGCTACACCTTC
.	TRBV20-1	many	TRBJ1-6	CSARDTGRGGNSPLHF	TGCAGTGCTAGAGACACCGGCAGGGGCGGAAATTCACCCCTCCACTTT
TRBD1	TRBV3-1	many	TRBJ2-7	CASSSRDRGNEQYF	TGTGCCAGCAGCTCCCGGGACAGGGGGAACGAGCAGTACTTC
.	TRBV6-2/TRBV6-3	many	TRBJ2-1	CASSTSLGNNEQFF	TGTGCCAGCAGTACTAGTTTAGGGAACAATGAGCAGTTCTTC
.	TRBV7-8	many	TRBJ1-5	CASSRGGTGPQHF	TGTGCCAGCAGCCGGGGGGGGACCGGGCCCCAGCATTTT
.	TRBV12-3/TRBV12-4	many	TRBJ2-1	CASRTRDLTNNEQFF	TGTGCCAGCAGAACCCGGGATCTCACGAACAATGAGCAGTTCTTC
TRBD1	TRBV7-2	.	TRBJ1-5	CASSPGTGGSQPQHF	TGTGCCAGCAGCCCCGGGACAGGGGGGAGTCAGCCCCAGCATTTT
.	TRBV4-1	many	TRBJ2-2	CASSQVEKGTGELFF	TGCGCCAGCAGCCAAGTCGAAAAGGGGACCGGGGAGCTGTTTTTT
.	TRBV20-1	many	TRBJ1-2	CSARSTGGSGYTF	TGCAGTGCTAGATCGACAGGCGGGAGCGGCTACACCTTC
TRBD2	TRBV12-3/TRBV12-4	.	TRBJ2-4	CTSSPTSGRTNGGNIQYF	TGTACCAGCAGTCCTACTAGCGGGAGAACGAACGGCGGAAACATTCAGTACTTC
.	TRBV19	.	TRBJ1-1	CASSTAVNTEAFF	TGTGCCAGTAGTACGGCGGTCAACACTGAAGCTTTCTTT
.	TRBV28	many	TRBJ2-7	CASYLKGRYEQYF	TGTGCCAGTTACCTAAAGGGCCGCTACGAGCAGTACTTC
.	TRBV4-1	many	TRBJ2-7	CASSLGGYRSSYEQYF	TGCGCCAGCAGCCTCGGCGGCTACCGATCCTCCTACGAGCAGTACTTC
.	TRBV7-2	many	TRBJ2-1	CASSLLAATYNEQFF	TGTGCCAGCAGCTTGTTAGCGGCCACCTACAATGAGCAGTTCTTC
.	TRBV20-1	many	TRBJ2-5	CSAHSRAATQYF	TGCAGTGCTCACTCCAGAGCGGCGACCCAGTACTTC
TRBD1	TRBV27	many	TRBJ2-2	CASSLGTGSTGELFF	TGTGCCAGCAGTTTGGGGACAGGGTCCACCGGGGAGCTGTTTTTT
.	TRBV7-3	many	TRBJ2-1	CASSLLSGSYNEQFF	TGTGCCAGCAGCCTCCTTTCGGGGTCCTACAATGAGCAGTTCTTC
.	TRBV7-9	many	TRBJ2-2	CASSAAWTDNTGELFF	TGTGCCAGCAGCGCTGCCTGGACAGACAACACCGGGGAGCTGTTTTTT
.	TRBV15	many	TRBJ2-3	CATSSPQGTPYSDTQYF	TGTGCCACCAGCAGCCCCCAAGGTACACCTTATTCGGATACGCAGTATTTT
.	TRBV4-2	many	TRBJ2-3	CASSQGDQRDTQYF	TGTGCCAGCAGCCAAGGGGACCAGCGGGATACGCAGTATTTT
.	TRBV5-1	many	TRBJ2-5	CASSLITGREQETQYF	TGCGCCAGCAGCTTGATCACAGGGAGAGAACAAGAGACCCAGTACTTC
TRBD1	TRBV19	many	TRBJ2-7	CASSITGQETYEQYF	TGTGCCAGTAGTATAACGGGACAGGAAACCTACGAGCAGTACTTC
.	TRBV27	many	TRBJ1-2	CASSLRANYGYTF	TGTGCCAGCAGTTTGAGAGCTAACTATGGCTACACCTTC
TRBD1	TRBV19	many	TRBJ1-2	CASNPGTGGYGYTF	TGTGCCAGTAACCCCGGGACAGGGGGCTATGGCTACACCTTC
.	TRBV19	many	TRBJ2-7	CASSVLGDEQYF	TGTGCCAGTAGTGTCCTAGGGGACGAGCAGTACTTC
.	TRBV2	many	TRBJ2-1	CASTPDSYNEQFF	TGTGCCAGCACCCCCGACAGCTACAATGAGCAGTTCTTC
.	TRBV20-1	many	TRBJ2-4	CSAKKESGQLNIQYF	TGCAGTGCTAAAAAGGAGTCGGGACAACTAAACATTCAGTACTTC
.	TRBV24-1	many	TRBJ2-7	CATSEASSFNEQYF	TGTGCCACCAGTGAGGCATCATCTTTTAACGAGCAGTACTTC